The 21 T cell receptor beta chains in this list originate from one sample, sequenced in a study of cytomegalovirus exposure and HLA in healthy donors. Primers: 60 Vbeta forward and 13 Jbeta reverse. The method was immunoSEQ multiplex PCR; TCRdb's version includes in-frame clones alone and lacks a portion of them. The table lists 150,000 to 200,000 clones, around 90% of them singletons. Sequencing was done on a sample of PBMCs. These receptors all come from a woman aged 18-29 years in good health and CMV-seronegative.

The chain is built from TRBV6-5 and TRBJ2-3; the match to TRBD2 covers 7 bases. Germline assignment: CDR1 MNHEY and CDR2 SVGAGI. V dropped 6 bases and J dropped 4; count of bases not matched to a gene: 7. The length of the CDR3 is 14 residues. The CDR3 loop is CASSPAGYADTQYF. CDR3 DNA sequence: TGTGCCAGCAGCCCAGCGGGATATGCAGATACGCAGTATTTT.

Written as DNA, the CDR3 is TGTGCCAGCAGCCCCCGGGAGACCTATGGTAATGAAAAACTGTTTTTT. Its translation is CASSPRETYGNEKLFF. This chain connects TRBV7-2 to TRBJ1-4, with unresolved D. The CDR3 has 16 amino acids. V was clipped by 5 bases and J by 4 bases, with 17 bases between them. The germline gives CDR1 SGHTA, CDR2 FQGNSA.

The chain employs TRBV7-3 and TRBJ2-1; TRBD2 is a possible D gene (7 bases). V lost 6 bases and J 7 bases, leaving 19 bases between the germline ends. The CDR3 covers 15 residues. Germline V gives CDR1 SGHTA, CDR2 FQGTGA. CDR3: CASSQEGGRINEQFF. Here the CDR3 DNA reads TGTGCCAGCAGTCAAGAGGGGGGGCGCATAAATGAGCAGTTCTTC. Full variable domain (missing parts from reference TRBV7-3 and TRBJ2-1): GAGVSQTPSNKVTEKGKYVELRCDPISGHTALYWYRQSLGQGPEFLIYFQGTGAADDSGLPNDRFFAVRPEGSVSTLKIQRTERGDSAVYLCASSQEGGRINEQFFGPGTRLTVL.

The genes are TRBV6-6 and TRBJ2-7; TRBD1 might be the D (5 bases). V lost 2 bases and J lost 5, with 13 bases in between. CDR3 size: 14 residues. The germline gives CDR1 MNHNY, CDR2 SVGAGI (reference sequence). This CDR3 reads CASSYVAPGNEQYF. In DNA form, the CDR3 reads TGTGCCAGCAGTTACGTGGCCCCAGGGAACGAGCAGTACTTC.

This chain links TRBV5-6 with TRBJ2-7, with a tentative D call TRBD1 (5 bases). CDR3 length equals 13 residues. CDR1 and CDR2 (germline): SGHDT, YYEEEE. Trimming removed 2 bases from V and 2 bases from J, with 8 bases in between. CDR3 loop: CASSFRQTYEQYF. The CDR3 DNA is TGTGCCAGCAGCTTTCGACAGACCTACGAGCAGTACTTC.

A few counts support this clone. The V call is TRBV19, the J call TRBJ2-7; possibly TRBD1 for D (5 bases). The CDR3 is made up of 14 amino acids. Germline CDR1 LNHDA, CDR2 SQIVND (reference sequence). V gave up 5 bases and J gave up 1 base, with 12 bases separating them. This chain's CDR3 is CASSQRGQSYEQYF. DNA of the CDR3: TGTGCCAGTAGTCAACGCGGACAATCCTACGAGCAGTACTTC.

The CDR3 region has the DNA TGTGCCAGCAGCTTGGGACAGGGGGGGAGAGCAACTAATGAAAAACTGTTTTTT. Translated, it gives CASSLGQGGRATNEKLFF. This chain joins TRBV7-9 and TRBJ1-4; 11 positions match TRBD1. Trimming removed 3 bases from V and 0 bases from J; junction bases left unmatched: 6. Germline CDR1 and CDR2: SEHNR and FQNEAQ (reference sequence). CDR3 length: 18 amino acids. Looking up the rest from reference TRBV7-9 and TRBJ1-4 gives the full variable domain: DTGVSQNPRHKITKRGQNVTFRCDPISEHNRLYWYRQTLGQGPEFLTYFQNEAQLEKSRLLSDRFSAERPKGSFSTLEIQRTEQGDSAMYLCASSLGQGGRATNEKLFFGSGTQLSVL.

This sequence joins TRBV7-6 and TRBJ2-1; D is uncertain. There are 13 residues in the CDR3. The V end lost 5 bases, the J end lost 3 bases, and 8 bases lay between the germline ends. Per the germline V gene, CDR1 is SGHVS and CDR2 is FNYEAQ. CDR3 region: CASSTGDYNEQFF. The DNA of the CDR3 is TGTGCCAGCAGCACGGGTGACTACAATGAGCAGTTCTTC.

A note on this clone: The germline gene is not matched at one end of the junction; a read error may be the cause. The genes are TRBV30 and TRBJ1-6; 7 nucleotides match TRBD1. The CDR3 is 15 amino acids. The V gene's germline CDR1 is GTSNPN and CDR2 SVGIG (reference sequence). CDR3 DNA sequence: TGTGCCTGGAGGACAGGGAGCTCCTATAATTCACCCCCCCACTTT. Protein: CAWRTGSSYNSPPHF. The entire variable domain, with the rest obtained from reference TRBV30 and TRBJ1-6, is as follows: SQTIHQWPATLVQPVGSPLSLECTVEGTSNPNLYWYRQAAGRGLQLLFYSVGIGQISSEVPQNLSASRPQDRQFILSSKKLLLSDSGFYLCAWRTGSSYNSPPHFGNGTRLTVT.

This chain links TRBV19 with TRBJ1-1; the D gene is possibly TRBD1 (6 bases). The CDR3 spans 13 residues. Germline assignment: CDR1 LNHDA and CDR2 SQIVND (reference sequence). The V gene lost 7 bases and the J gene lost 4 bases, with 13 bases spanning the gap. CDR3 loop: CASISQGGTEAFF. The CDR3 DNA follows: TGTGCCAGTATTTCACAGGGTGGCACTGAAGCTTTCTTT.

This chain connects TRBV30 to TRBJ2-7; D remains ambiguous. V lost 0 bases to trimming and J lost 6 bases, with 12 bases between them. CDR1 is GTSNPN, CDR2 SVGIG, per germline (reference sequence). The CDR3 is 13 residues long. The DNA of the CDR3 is TGTGCCTGGAGTGTACTGACGAGAGGCGAGCAGTACTTC. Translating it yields CAWSVLTRGEQYF.

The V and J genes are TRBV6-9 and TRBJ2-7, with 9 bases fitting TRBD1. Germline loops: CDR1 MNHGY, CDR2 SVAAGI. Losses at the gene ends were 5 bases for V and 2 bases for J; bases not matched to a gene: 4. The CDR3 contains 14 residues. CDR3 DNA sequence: TGTGCCAGCAGTCAACGACAGGGGGCCTACGAGCAGTACTTC. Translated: CASSQRQGAYEQYF.

This chain's CDR3 is CASSPAGGRGDTQYF. The CDR3 nucleotides read TGCGCCAGCTCACCAGCGGGAGGACGAGGAGATACGCAGTATTTT. This chain uses TRBV5-1 with TRBJ2-3; the match to TRBD2 covers 9 bases. Germline loops: CDR1 SGHRS, CDR2 YFSETQ. J lost 5 bases, V lost 7 bases, and 11 bases had no gene match. The CDR3 consists of 15 residues.

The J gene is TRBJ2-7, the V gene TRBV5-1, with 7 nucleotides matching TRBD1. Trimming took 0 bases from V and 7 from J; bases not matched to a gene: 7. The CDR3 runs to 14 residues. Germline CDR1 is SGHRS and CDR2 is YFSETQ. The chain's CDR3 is CASSLGTGQREQYF. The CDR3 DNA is TGCGCCAGCAGCTTGGGGACAGGTCAGAGGGAGCAGTACTTC. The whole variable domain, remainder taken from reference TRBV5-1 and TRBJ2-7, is KAGVTQTPRYLIKTRGQQVTLSCSPISGHRSVSWYQQTPGQGLQFLFEYFSETQRNKGNFPGRFSGRQFSNSRSEMNVSTLELGDSALYLCASSLGTGQREQYFGPGTRLTVT.

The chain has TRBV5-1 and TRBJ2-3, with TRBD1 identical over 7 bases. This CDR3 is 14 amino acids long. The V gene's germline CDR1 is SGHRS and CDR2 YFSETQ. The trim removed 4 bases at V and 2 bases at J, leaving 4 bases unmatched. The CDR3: CASSLGQDTDTQYF. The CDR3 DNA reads TGCGCCAGCAGCCTAGGACAGGACACAGATACGCAGTATTTT.

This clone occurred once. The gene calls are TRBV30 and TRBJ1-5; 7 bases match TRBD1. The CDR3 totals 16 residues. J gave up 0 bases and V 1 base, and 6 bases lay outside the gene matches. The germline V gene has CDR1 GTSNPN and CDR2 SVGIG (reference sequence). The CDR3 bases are TGTGCCTGGAGTGCCCCGGGACAGTATAGCAATCAGCCCCAGCATTTT. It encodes CAWSAPGQYSNQPQHF.

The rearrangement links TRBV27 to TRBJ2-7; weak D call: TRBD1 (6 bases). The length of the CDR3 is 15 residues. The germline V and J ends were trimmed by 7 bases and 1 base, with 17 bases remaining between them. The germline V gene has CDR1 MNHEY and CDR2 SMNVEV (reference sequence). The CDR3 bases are TGTGCCAGCACCTCACTACAGGGTGGTTCCTACGAGCAGTACTTC. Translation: CASTSLQGGSYEQYF.

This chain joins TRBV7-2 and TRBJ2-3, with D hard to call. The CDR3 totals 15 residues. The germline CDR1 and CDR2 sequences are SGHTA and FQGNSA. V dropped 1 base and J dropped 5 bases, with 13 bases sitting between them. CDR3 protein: CASSLVASLGDTQYF. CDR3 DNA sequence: TGTGCCAGCAGCTTAGTAGCCTCATTAGGAGATACGCAGTATTTT.

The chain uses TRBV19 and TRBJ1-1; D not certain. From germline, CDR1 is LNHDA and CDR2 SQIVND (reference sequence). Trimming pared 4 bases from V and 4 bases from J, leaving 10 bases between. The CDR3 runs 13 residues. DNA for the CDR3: TGTGCCAGTAGTACTACTTACGGCACTGAAGCTTTCTTT. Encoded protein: CASSTTYGTEAFF.

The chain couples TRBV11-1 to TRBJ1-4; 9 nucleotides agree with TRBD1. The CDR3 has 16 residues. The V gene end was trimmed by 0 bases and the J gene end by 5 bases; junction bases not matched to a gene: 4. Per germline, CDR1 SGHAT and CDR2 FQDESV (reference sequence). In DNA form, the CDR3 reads TGTGCCAGCAGCTTAGCCGGGACAGGGCAAAATGAAAAACTGTTTTTT. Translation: CASSLAGTGQNEKLFF.

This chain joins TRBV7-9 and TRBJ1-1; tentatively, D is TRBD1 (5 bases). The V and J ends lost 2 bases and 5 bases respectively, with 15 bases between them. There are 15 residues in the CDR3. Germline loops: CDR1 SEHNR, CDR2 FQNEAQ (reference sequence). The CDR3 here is CASSLNGRAGTEAFF. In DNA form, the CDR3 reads TGTGCCAGCAGCTTAAACGGCAGGGCGGGAACTGAAGCTTTCTTT.